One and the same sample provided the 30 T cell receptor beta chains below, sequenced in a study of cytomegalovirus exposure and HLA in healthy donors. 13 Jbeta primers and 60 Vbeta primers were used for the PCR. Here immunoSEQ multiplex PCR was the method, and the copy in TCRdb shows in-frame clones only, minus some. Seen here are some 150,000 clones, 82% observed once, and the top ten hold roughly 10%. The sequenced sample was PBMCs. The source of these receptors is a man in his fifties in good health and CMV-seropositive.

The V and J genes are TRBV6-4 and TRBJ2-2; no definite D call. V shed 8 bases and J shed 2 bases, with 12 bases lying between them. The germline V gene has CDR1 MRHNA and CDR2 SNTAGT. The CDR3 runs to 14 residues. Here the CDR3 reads CASRSQTNTGELFF. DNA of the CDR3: TGTGCCAGCCGCAGCCAGACAAACACCGGGGAGCTGTTTTTT.

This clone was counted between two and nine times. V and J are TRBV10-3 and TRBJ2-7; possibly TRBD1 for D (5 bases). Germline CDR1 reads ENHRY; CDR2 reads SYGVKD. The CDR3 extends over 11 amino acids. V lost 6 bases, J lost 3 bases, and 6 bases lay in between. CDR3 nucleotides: TGTGCCATCAGGGACAACTACGAGCAGTACTTC. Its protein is CAIRDNYEQYF.

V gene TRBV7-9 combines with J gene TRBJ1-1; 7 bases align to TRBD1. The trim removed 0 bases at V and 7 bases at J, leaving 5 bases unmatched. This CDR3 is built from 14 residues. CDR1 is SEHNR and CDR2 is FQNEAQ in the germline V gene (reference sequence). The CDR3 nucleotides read TGTGCCAGCAGCTTAGCGATGAGACAGGGTGAAGCTTTCTTT. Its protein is CASSLAMRQGEAFF.

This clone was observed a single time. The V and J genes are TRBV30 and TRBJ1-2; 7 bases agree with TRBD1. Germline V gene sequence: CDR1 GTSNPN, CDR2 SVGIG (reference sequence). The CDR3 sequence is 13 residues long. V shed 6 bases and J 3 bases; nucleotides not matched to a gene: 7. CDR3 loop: CACRQGPYYGYTF. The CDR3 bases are TGTGCCTGCAGACAGGGACCCTACTATGGCTACACCTTC.

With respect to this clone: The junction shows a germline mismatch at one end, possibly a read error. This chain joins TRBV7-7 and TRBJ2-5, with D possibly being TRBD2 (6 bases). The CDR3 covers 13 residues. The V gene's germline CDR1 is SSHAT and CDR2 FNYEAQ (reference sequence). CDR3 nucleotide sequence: TGTGCTAGCAGCTTAGCGGTCCGGGAGACCCAGTACTTC. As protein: CASSLAVRETQYF.

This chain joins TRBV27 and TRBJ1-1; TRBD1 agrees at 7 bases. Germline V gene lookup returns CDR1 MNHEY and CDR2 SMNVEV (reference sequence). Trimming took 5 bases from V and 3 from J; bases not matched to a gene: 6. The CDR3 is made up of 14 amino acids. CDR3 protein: CASSRQGWDTEAFF. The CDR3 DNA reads TGTGCCAGCAGTAGACAGGGTTGGGACACTGAAGCTTTCTTT.

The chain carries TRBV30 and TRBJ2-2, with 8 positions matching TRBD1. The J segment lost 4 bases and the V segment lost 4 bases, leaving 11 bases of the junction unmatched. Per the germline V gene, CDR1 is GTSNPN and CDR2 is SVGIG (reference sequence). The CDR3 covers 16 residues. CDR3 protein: CAWIQGTGGITGELFF. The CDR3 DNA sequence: TGTGCCTGGATTCAGGGAACAGGGGGGATCACCGGGGAGCTGTTTTTT.

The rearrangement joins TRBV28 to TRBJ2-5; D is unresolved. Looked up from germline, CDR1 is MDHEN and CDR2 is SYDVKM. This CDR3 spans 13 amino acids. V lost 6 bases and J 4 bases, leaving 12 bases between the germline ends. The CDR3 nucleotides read TGTGCCAGCAGCCTTCCCCGACTAGAGACCCAGTACTTC. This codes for CASSLPRLETQYF.

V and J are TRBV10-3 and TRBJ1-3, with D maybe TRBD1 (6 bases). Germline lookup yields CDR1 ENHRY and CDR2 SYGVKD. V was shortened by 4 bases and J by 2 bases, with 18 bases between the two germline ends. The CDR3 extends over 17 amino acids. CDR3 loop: CAISGPRGDITGNTIYF. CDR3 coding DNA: TGTGCCATCAGTGGTCCGAGAGGGGACATCACTGGAAACACCATATATTTT.

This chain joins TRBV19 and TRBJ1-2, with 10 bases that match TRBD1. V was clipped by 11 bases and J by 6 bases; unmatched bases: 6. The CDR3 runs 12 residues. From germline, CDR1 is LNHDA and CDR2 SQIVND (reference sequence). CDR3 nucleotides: TGTGCCTTCCCAGACAGGGGGCATGGCTACACCTTC. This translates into CAFPDRGHGYTF.

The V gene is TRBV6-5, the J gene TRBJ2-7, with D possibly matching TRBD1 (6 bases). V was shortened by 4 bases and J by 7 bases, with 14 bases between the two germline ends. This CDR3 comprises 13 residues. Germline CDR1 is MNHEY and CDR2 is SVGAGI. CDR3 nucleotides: TGTGCCAGCAGTTTCACAGGGATTTGGGAGCAGTACTTC. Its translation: CASSFTGIWEQYF.

The CDR3 protein is CASSSPTGSYSPLHF. The CDR3 bases are TGTGCCAGCAGTTCCCCGACTGGGTCCTATTCACCCCTCCACTTT. V and J are TRBV28 and TRBJ1-6; D not certain. From germline, CDR1 is MDHEN and CDR2 SYDVKM. V dropped 4 bases and J dropped 8 bases, with 15 bases sitting between them. CDR3 size: 15 residues.

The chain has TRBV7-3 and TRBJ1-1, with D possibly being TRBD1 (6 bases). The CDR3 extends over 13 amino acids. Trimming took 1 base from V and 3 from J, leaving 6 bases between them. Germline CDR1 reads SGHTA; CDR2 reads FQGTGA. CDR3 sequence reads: CASSLKGDTEAFF. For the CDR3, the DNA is TGTGCCAGCAGCTTAAAGGGGGACACTGAAGCTTTCTTT.

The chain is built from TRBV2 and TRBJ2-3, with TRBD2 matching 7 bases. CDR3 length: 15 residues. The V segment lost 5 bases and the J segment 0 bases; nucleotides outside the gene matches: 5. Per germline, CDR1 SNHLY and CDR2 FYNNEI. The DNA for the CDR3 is TGTGCCAGCAGTTGGACTAGAGCTAGCACAGATACGCAGTATTTT. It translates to CASSWTRASTDTQYF.

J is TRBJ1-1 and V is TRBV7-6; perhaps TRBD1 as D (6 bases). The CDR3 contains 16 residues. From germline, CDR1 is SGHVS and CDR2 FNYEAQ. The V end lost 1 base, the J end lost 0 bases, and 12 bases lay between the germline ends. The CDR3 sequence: CASSLVAGALNTEAFF. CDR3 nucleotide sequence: TGTGCCAGCAGCTTAGTCGCAGGGGCCTTGAACACTGAAGCTTTCTTT.

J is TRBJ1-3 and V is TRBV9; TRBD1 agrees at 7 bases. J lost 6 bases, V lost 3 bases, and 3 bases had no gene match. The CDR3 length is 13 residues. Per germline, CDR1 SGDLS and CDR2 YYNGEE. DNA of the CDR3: TGTGCCAGCAGCGGACAGGGTAAAAACACCATATATTTT. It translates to CASSGQGKNTIYF.

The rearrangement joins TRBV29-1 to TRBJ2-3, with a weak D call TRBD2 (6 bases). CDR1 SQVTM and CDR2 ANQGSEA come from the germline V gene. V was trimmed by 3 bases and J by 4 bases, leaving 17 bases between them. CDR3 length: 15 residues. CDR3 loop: CSVEKASESADTQYF. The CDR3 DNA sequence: TGCAGCGTTGAGAAGGCTAGCGAAAGTGCAGATACGCAGTATTTT.

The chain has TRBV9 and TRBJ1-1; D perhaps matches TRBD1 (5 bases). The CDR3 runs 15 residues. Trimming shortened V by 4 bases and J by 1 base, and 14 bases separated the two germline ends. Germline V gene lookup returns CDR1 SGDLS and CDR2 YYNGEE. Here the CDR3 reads CASSPHPDRNTEAFF. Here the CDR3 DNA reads TGTGCCAGCAGCCCCCACCCCGACAGGAACACTGAAGCTTTCTTT. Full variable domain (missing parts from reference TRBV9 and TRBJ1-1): DSGVTQTPKHLITATGQRVTLRCSPRSGDLSVYWYQQSLDQGLQFLIQYYNGEERAKGNILERFSAQQFPDLHSELNLSSLELGDSALYFCASSPHPDRNTEAFFGQGTRLTVV.

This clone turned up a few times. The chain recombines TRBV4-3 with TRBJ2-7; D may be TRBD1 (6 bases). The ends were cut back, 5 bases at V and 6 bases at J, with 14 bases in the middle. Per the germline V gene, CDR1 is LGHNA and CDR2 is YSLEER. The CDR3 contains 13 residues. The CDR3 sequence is CASSTRQAGEQYF. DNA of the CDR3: TGCGCCAGCAGCACTCGACAGGCGGGCGAGCAGTACTTC.

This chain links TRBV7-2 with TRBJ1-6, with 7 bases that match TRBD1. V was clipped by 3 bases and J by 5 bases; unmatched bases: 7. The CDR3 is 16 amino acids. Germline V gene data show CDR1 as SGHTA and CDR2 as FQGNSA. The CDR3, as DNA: TGTGCCAGCAGCTTGAGAGGGGGCCGCAATAATTCACCCCTCCACTTT. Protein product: CASSLRGGRNNSPLHF.

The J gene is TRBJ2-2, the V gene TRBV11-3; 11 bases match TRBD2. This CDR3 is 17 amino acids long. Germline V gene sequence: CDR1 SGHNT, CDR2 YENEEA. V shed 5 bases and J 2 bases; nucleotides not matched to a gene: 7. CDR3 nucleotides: TGTGCCAGCAGCCCTCCTAGCGGGGGGCTCAACACCGGGGAGCTGTTTTTT. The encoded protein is CASSPPSGGLNTGELFF. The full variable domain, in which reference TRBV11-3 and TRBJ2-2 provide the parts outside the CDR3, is EAGVVQSPRYKIIEKKQPVAFWCNPISGHNTLYWYLQNLGQGPELLIRYENEEAVDDSQLPKDRFSAERLKGVDSTLKIQPAELGDSAVYLCASSPPSGGLNTGELFFGEGSRLTVL.

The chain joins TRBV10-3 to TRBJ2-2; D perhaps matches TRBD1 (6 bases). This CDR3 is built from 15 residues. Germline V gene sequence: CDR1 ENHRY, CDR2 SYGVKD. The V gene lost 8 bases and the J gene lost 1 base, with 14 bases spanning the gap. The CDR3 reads CAIGGASLNTGELFF. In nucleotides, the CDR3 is TGTGCCATCGGGGGCGCCAGTCTGAACACCGGGGAGCTGTTTTTT.

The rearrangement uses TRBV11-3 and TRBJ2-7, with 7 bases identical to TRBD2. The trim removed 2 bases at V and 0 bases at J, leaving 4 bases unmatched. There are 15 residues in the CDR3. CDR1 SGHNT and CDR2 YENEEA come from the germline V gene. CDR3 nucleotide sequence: TGTGCCAGCAGCTTATCGGGGGGACCCTCCTACGAGCAGTACTTC. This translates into CASSLSGGPSYEQYF. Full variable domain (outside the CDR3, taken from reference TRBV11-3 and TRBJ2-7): EAGVVQSPRYKIIEKKQPVAFWCNPISGHNTLYWYLQNLGQGPELLIRYENEEAVDDSQLPKDRFSAERLKGVDSTLKIQPAELGDSAVYLCASSLSGGPSYEQYFGPGTRLTVT.

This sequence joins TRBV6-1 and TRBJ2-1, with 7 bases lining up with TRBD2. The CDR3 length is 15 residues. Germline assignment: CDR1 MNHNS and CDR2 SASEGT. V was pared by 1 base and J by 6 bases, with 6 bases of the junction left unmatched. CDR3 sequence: CASSEVGGSANEQFF. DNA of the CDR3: TGTGCCAGCAGTGAAGTCGGCGGGAGTGCCAATGAGCAGTTCTTC.

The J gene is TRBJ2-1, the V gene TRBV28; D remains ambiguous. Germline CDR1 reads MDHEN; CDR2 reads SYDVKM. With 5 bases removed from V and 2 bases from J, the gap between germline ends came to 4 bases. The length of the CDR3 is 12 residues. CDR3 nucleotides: TGTGCCAGCAGTCCCGCCTACAATGAGCAGTTCTTC. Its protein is CASSPAYNEQFF.

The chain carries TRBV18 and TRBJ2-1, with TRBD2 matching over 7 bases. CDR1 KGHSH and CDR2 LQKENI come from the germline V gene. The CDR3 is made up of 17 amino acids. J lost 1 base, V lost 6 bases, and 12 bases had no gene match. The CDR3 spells CASSPVGGSGSYNEQFF. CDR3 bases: TGTGCCAGCTCGCCTGTTGGCGGGAGTGGGTCCTACAATGAGCAGTTCTTC.

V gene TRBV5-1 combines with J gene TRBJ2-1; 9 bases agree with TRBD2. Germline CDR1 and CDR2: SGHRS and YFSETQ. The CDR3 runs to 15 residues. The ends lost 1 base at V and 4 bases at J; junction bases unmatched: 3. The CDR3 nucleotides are TGCGCCAGCAGCTTGACTAGCGGGCCATACAATGAGCAGTTCTTC. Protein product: CASSLTSGPYNEQFF.

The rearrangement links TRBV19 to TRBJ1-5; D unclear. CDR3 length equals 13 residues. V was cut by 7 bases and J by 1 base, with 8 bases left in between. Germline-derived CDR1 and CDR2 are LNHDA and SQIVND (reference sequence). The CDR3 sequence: CASTLGSNQPQHF. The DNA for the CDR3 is TGTGCCAGTACCCTGGGCAGCAATCAGCCCCAGCATTTT.

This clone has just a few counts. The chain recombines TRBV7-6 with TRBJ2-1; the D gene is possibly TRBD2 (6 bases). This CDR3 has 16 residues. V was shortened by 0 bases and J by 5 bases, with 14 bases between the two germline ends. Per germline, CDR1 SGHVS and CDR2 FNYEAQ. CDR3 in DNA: TGTGCCAGCAGCTTAGCGTCCGATGGCGGGAACAATGAGCAGTTCTTC. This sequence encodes CASSLASDGGNNEQFF.

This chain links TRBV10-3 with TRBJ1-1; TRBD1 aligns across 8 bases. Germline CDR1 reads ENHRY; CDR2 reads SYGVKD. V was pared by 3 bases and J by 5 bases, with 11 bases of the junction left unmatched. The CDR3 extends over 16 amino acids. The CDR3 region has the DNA TGTGCCATCAGTGATTTACCGACAGGGGAAAGTACTGAAGCTTTCTTT. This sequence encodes CAISDLPTGESTEAFF.